The 12 T cell receptor beta chains in this list originate from one sample, sequenced in a study of cytotoxic CD8 clonotypes in ibrutinib-treated CLL. The method was immunoSEQ multiplex PCR; TCRdb's version includes in-frame clones alone and lacks a portion of them. The table lists over 250,000 clones, about 72% of them singletons. Sample: PBMCs, taken at disease progression, from a patient treated with ibrutinib. Receptors originate from a human donor with chronic lymphocytic leukemia.

This clone was counted a single time. The V gene is TRBV4-1, the J gene TRBJ1-1, with 9 positions matching TRBD1. The germline V gene encodes CDR1 MGHRA and CDR2 YSYEKL. The V and J ends lost 7 bases and 0 bases, in that order; junction bases with no gene match: 18. The CDR3 loop spans 19 amino acids. CDR3 loop: CASNPPAPRTGALNTEAFF. Written as DNA, the CDR3 is TGCGCCAGCAACCCACCGGCCCCCAGGACAGGGGCATTGAACACTGAAGCTTTCTTT.

The chain employs TRBV18 and TRBJ2-1; D unresolved. Looked up from germline, CDR1 is KGHSH and CDR2 is LQKENI. V lost 2 bases and J lost 0, with 8 bases in between. The length of the CDR3 is 15 residues. The CDR3 DNA reads TGTGCCAGCTCACCAACAGTCCTCTCCTACAATGAGCAGTTCTTC. Its protein is CASSPTVLSYNEQFF. Drawing the rest from reference TRBV18 and TRBJ2-1, the complete variable domain is NAGVMQNPRHLVRRRGQEARLRCSPMKGHSHVYWYRQLPEEGLKFMVYLQKENIIDESGMPKERFSAEFPKEGPSILRIQQVVRGDSAAYFCASSPTVLSYNEQFFGPGTRLTVL.

This clone was counted a single time. The V call is TRBV5-1, the J call TRBJ2-7; perhaps TRBD1 as D (6 bases). This CDR3 region has 12 residues. Germline CDR1 reads SGHRS; CDR2 reads YFSETQ. V shed 8 bases and J shed 4 bases, with 13 bases lying between them. The CDR3 loop reads CASNRDGYEQYF. CDR3 coding DNA: TGCGCCAGTAACAGGGATGGTTACGAGCAGTACTTC. The full variable domain, with the rest looked up from reference TRBV5-1 and TRBJ2-7, is KAGVTQTPRYLIKTRGQQVTLSCSPISGHRSVSWYQQTPGQGLQFLFEYFSETQRNKGNFPGRFSGRQFSNSRSEMNVSTLELGDSALYLCASNRDGYEQYFGPGTRLTVT.

This rearrangement joins TRBV9 to TRBJ2-1; 11 nucleotides agree with TRBD2. The trim removed 4 bases at V and 4 bases at J, leaving 4 bases unmatched. Germline V gene sequence: CDR1 SGDLS, CDR2 YYNGEE. This CDR3 contains 15 residues. CDR3 DNA sequence: TGTGCCAGCAGCCTTCCTAGCGGGGGGTACAATGAGCAGTTCTTC. Amino acid sequence: CASSLPSGGYNEQFF.

This clone appeared a single time. The chain employs TRBV2 and TRBJ2-7, with 8 nucleotides matching TRBD2. Per germline, CDR1 SNHLY and CDR2 FYNNEI. This CDR3 contains 14 residues. V shed 5 bases, J shed 6 bases, and the junction held 9 bases outside the gene matches. The CDR3 nucleotides read TGTGCCAGCAGTCGAGACGGGAGGGCCTCCGAGCAGTACTTC. It codes for CASSRDGRASEQYF.

The gene calls are TRBV10-3 and TRBJ1-2; the match to TRBD1 covers 9 bases. Germline V lookup: CDR1 ENHRY, CDR2 SYGVKD. J gave up 2 bases and V 2 bases, and 6 bases lay outside the gene matches. This CDR3 contains 16 residues. CDR3 protein: CAISEVTGTGNYGYTF. DNA of the CDR3: TGTGCCATCAGTGAGGTTACCGGGACAGGGAACTATGGCTACACCTTC.

The V call is TRBV7-2, the J call TRBJ2-7; D gene ambiguous. Germline CDR1 reads SGHTA; CDR2 reads FQGNSA. V was clipped by 7 bases and J by 0 bases, with 7 bases between them. This CDR3 is 12 amino acids long. The CDR3 region is CASTGNSYEQYF. Written as DNA, the CDR3 is TGTGCCAGCACTGGCAACTCCTACGAGCAGTACTTC. The complete variable domain, with remaining parts taken from reference TRBV7-2 and TRBJ2-7, reads GAGVSQSPSNKVTEKGKDVELRCDPISGHTALYWYRQSLGQGLEFLIYFQGNSAPDKSGLPSDRFSAERTGGSVSTLTIQRTQQEDSAVYLCASTGNSYEQYFGPGTRLTVT.

The chain links TRBV27 to TRBJ2-1; D remains unclear. Germline assignment: CDR1 MNHEY and CDR2 SMNVEV (reference sequence). V was trimmed by 6 bases and J by 9 bases, leaving 12 bases between them. This CDR3 has 12 amino acids. The CDR3 reads CASSSYGFEQFF. The CDR3 nucleotides read TGTGCCAGCAGCTCCTACGGCTTTGAGCAGTTCTTC.

The rearrangement uses TRBV27 and TRBJ2-1; D ambiguous. Looked up from germline, CDR1 is MNHEY and CDR2 is SMNVEV (reference sequence). The germline V and J ends were trimmed by 8 bases and 10 bases, with 18 bases remaining between them. The CDR3 is 13 amino acids. The CDR3 DNA reads as TGTGCCAGCCGCCCGGCCCGGTGGGAAGAGCAGTTCTTC. Translated: CASRPARWEEQFF.

In this sample, this clone turned up once. This rearrangement joins TRBV9 to TRBJ1-1; D unclear. Trimming removed 4 bases at V and 3 bases at J, with 7 bases between. The CDR3 covers 12 residues. Germline V lookup: CDR1 SGDLS, CDR2 YYNGEE. CDR3 loop: CASSLGDTEAFF. CDR3 DNA sequence: TGTGCCAGCAGCCTCGGGGACACTGAAGCTTTCTTT.

This CDR3 reads CASSPQRLAGVDEQYF. The DNA for the CDR3 is TGTGCCAGCAGTCCCCAACGACTAGCGGGGGTCGACGAGCAGTACTTC. The rearrangement uses TRBV2 and TRBJ2-7; 12 bases agree with TRBD2. The V segment lost 5 bases and the J segment 5 bases; nucleotides outside the gene matches: 10. CDR3 length: 16 amino acids. Germline V CDR1 and CDR2: SNHLY, FYNNEI.

V is TRBV7-2 and J is TRBJ2-3; TRBD2 might be the D (6 bases). Germline V gene data show CDR1 as SGHTA and CDR2 as FQGNSA. The V and J ends lost 2 bases and 5 bases respectively, with 14 bases between them. This CDR3 spans 15 amino acids. In nucleotides, the CDR3 is TGTGCCAGCAGCTTATGGGCGAGGCGGGGAGATACGCAGTATTTT. Residues: CASSLWARRGDTQYF.